These 18 T cell receptor beta chains came from one sample sequenced in a study of T cell changes during pregnancy in multiple sclerosis. Sequencing was performed with immunoSEQ multiplex PCR; in TCRdb, only in-frame clones are kept and a portion is missing. The table lists over 30,000 clones, 90% to 95% of them singletons. The sample was CD4+ T cells from peripheral blood mononuclear cells, taken in the third trimester of pregnancy. These receptors all stem from a female donor in good health, enrolled as a control in a pregnancy study.

The chain has TRBV9 and TRBJ1-3, with D maybe TRBD1 (5 bases). CDR3 length: 17 amino acids. The V end lost 2 bases, the J end lost 6 bases, and 21 bases lay between the germline ends. Per the germline V gene, CDR1 is SGDLS and CDR2 is YYNGEE. The CDR3 region has the DNA TGTGCCAGCAGCGTCGCCGGGGGGAGCGGAGTGGAAAACACCATATATTTT. Its translation: CASSVAGGSGVENTIYF.

The rearrangement uses TRBV6-1 and TRBJ2-1; a weak D match, TRBD2 (5 bases). This CDR3 has 13 residues. Germline-derived CDR1 and CDR2 are MNHNS and SASEGT. Trimming took off 4 bases at V and 7 bases at J, with 11 bases between the two ends. The CDR3 DNA sequence: TGTGCCAGCAGTGTGCCGGGAATTAATGAGCAGTTCTTC. It specifies CASSVPGINEQFF.

The chain joins TRBV6-5 to TRBJ1-3; TRBD1 matches 8 bases. In germline, CDR1 is MNHEY, CDR2 SVGAGI. This CDR3 contains 15 residues. V dropped 5 bases and J dropped 4; count of bases not matched to a gene: 7. The CDR3: CASSTYRGSGNTIYF. The CDR3 DNA is TGTGCCAGCAGTACCTACAGGGGGTCCGGAAACACCATATATTTT.

This chain uses TRBV10-3 with TRBJ2-6; possible D gene TRBD2, 5 bases. The CDR3 totals 15 residues. Trimming left V 4 bases short and J 2 bases short, with 9 bases between. The V gene's germline CDR1 is ENHRY and CDR2 SYGVKD. CDR3 nucleotides: TGTGCCATCAGTGGCTCCGGGGCTGGGGCCAACGTCCTGACTTTC. Amino acids: CAISGSGAGANVLTF.

The rearrangement links TRBV4-1 to TRBJ2-3; D may be TRBD2 (7 bases). The CDR3 length is 15 residues. Germline V gene lookup returns CDR1 MGHRA and CDR2 YSYEKL. Trimming pared 4 bases from V and 4 bases from J, leaving 15 bases between. The CDR3 sequence is CASSLWGGGSDTQYF. The CDR3, as DNA: TGCGCCAGCAGCCTGTGGGGGGGCGGTTCAGATACGCAGTATTTT.

This chain joins TRBV11-2 and TRBJ2-1; 11 nucleotides line up with TRBD2. The V gene's germline CDR1 is SGHAT and CDR2 FQNNGV. J gave up 4 bases and V 4 bases, and 0 bases lay outside the gene matches. This CDR3 is 14 amino acids long. The CDR3 DNA sequence: TGTGCCAGCAGCTCTAGCGGGGGGTACAATGAGCAGTTCTTC. Translated: CASSSSGGYNEQFF.

This sequence joins TRBV28 and TRBJ1-4; 7 positions agree with TRBD1. CDR1 MDHEN and CDR2 SYDVKM come from the germline V gene. With V trimmed by 6 bases and J by 8 bases, 6 bases remained unmatched. The CDR3 is made up of 13 amino acids. The chain's CDR3 is CASRQGPWEKLFF. In DNA form, the CDR3 reads TGTGCCAGCAGACAGGGGCCTTGGGAAAAACTGTTTTTT.

V is TRBV9 and J is TRBJ2-7; 12 positions agree with TRBD2. The CDR3 consists of 16 residues. The V gene's germline CDR1 is SGDLS and CDR2 YYNGEE. After removal of 4 bases from V and 5 bases from J, the junction contained 10 bases not matched to a gene. DNA of the CDR3: TGTGCCAGCAGCTTTGGACTAGCGGGATACGAGAACGAGCAGTACTTC. Translated, it gives CASSFGLAGYENEQYF.

The chain carries TRBV30 and TRBJ2-5; D call uncertain. V shed 2 bases and J shed 5 bases, with 12 bases lying between them. Germline-derived CDR1 and CDR2 are GTSNPN and SVGIG (reference sequence). CDR3 length: 13 residues. CDR3 in amino acids: CAWSWAQVETQYF. In DNA form, the CDR3 reads TGTGCCTGGAGTTGGGCGCAAGTGGAGACCCAGTACTTC.

V and J are TRBV18 and TRBJ1-1, with 8 positions matching TRBD1. Germline V lookup: CDR1 KGHSH, CDR2 LQKENI. The CDR3 has 15 amino acids. J gave up 6 bases and V 3 bases, and 9 bases lay outside the gene matches. The CDR3 protein is CASSPNRGTDAEAFF. In DNA form, the CDR3 reads TGTGCCAGCTCACCTAACAGGGGGACGGACGCTGAAGCTTTCTTT.

The chain employs TRBV6-5 and TRBJ2-3, with a possible D match to TRBD2 (6 bases). The CDR3 loop spans 14 amino acids. Germline values: CDR1 MNHEY, CDR2 SVGAGI. V was pared by 8 bases and J by 1 base, with 13 bases between. CDR3 DNA: TGTGCCAGCTCCTGGGGGGTTGGCACAGATACGCAGTATTTT. This gives the protein CASSWGVGTDTQYF.

The chain employs TRBV11-2 and TRBJ1-1; D is perhaps TRBD1 (5 bases). V shed 5 bases and J shed 1 base, with 14 bases lying between them. Germline values: CDR1 SGHAT, CDR2 FQNNGV. The CDR3 is 15 amino acids. CDR3 in amino acids: CASSPLQGKNTEAFF. Here the CDR3 DNA reads TGTGCCAGCAGCCCACTTCAGGGAAAGAACACTGAAGCTTTCTTT.

The chain carries TRBV7-9 and TRBJ2-7; TRBD2 matches at 13 bases. Per the germline V gene, CDR1 is SEHNR and CDR2 is FQNEAQ (reference sequence). V lost 2 bases to trimming and J lost 4 bases; unmatched junction nucleotides: 8. The CDR3 length is 17 residues. The CDR3 protein is CASSLPKLAGGRYEQYF. The DNA for the CDR3 is TGTGCCAGCAGCTTACCGAAACTAGCGGGGGGGCGGTACGAGCAGTACTTC.

The chain uses TRBV28 and TRBJ2-7; 8 bases align to TRBD1. This CDR3 spans 13 amino acids. With V trimmed by 6 bases and J by 2 bases, 3 bases remained unmatched. Germline CDR1 MDHEN, CDR2 SYDVKM. The CDR3 protein is CASRGTGTYEQYF. In nucleotides, the CDR3 is TGTGCCAGCAGGGGGACAGGAACCTACGAGCAGTACTTC.

The rearrangement links TRBV6-1 to TRBJ1-1; D is uncertain. The V end lost 1 base, the J end lost 0 bases, and 9 bases lay between the germline ends. Looked up from germline, CDR1 is MNHNS and CDR2 is SASEGT. This CDR3 is 15 amino acids long. The CDR3 coding sequence is TGTGCCAGCAGTGAAGTGGGCAGAATGAACACTGAAGCTTTCTTT. Protein: CASSEVGRMNTEAFF.

The rearrangement joins TRBV30 to TRBJ2-2; D is unresolved. The CDR3 totals 13 residues. Germline V gene sequence: CDR1 GTSNPN, CDR2 SVGIG (reference sequence). V shed 0 bases and J shed 4 bases, with 6 bases lying between them. The CDR3 sequence is CAWSVYGTGELFF. In DNA form, the CDR3 reads TGTGCCTGGAGTGTTTACGGCACCGGGGAGCTGTTTTTT.

The chain is built from TRBV18 and TRBJ2-1; tentative D call: TRBD1 (6 bases). Germline V gene data show CDR1 as KGHSH and CDR2 as LQKENI. The CDR3 loop spans 13 amino acids. The germline V and J ends were trimmed by 2 bases and 7 bases, with 9 bases remaining between them. The CDR3 region has the DNA TGTGCCAGCTCACCATCTAGGGGGAATGAGCAGTTCTTC. Amino acid sequence: CASSPSRGNEQFF.

CDR3 protein: CAISESSGRSLEAQYF. CDR3 bases: TGTGCCATCAGTGAGTCGTCGGGGAGATCCTTAGAGGCGCAGTATTTT. The J gene is TRBJ2-3, the V gene TRBV10-3; D is possibly TRBD2 (5 bases). The V gene lost 0 bases and the J gene lost 10 bases, with 20 bases spanning the gap. Per the germline V gene, CDR1 is ENHRY and CDR2 is SYGVKD. The CDR3 consists of 16 residues.